A single sample gave rise to the 30 T cell receptor beta chains below, sequenced in a study of shared clonotypes between healthy human individuals. Method: immunoSEQ multiplex PCR; TCRdb's copy keeps in-frame clones and lacks some. This repertoire shows about a million clones, 70% to 85% found once; its top ten account for roughly 0.83%. Source material: memory CD4+ T cells from PBMCs. Subset of the sample: CD45RA-negative fraction. Source of these receptors: a man aged 18 to 29 in good health. Some clones in this sample may be carry-over from other donors' samples.

This chain links TRBV11-2 with TRBJ2-7, with unresolved D. This CDR3 has 14 residues. Germline values: CDR1 SGHAT, CDR2 FQNNGV. Trimming removed 5 bases at V and 5 bases at J, with 16 bases between. Here the CDR3 DNA reads TGTGCCAGCAGCCCCGCCCCGCGTTCCCACGAGCAGTACTTC. It yields the protein CASSPAPRSHEQYF.

This chain joins TRBV7-3 and TRBJ2-2, with a weak D call TRBD2 (5 bases). V was pared by 0 bases and J by 2 bases, with 13 bases between. This CDR3 has 17 residues. From germline, CDR1 is SGHTA and CDR2 FQGTGA. The CDR3 DNA is TGTGCCAGCAGCTTAACCCGGACTCTACAAAACACCGGGGAGCTGTTTTTT. It is translated as CASSLTRTLQNTGELFF. The full variable domain, with the rest looked up from reference TRBV7-3 and TRBJ2-2, is GAGVSQTPSNKVTEKGKYVELRCDPISGHTALYWYRQSLGQGPEFLIYFQGTGAADDSGLPNDRFFAVRPEGSVSTLKIQRTERGDSAVYLCASSLTRTLQNTGELFFGEGSRLTVL.

This clone was detected only once. The chain recombines TRBV5-6 with TRBJ2-1; 14 nucleotides align to TRBD2. Germline CDR1 reads SGHDT; CDR2 reads YYEEEE. This CDR3 contains 17 residues. The junction had 0 bases not matched to a gene; V was cut back by 0 bases and J by 1 base. The CDR3 spells CASSLGLAGGSYNEQFF. The CDR3, as DNA: TGTGCCAGCAGCTTGGGACTAGCGGGAGGGTCCTACAATGAGCAGTTCTTC.

Remarks on this clone: The same CDR3 can be traced to other DNA sequences in this sample. This chain links TRBV11-3 with TRBJ2-2; no reliable D call. The germline V gene encodes CDR1 SGHNT and CDR2 YENEEA. V gave up 1 base and J gave up 1 base, with 4 bases separating them. The CDR3 length is 14 residues. The CDR3 loop reads CASSLGGNTGELFF. The CDR3, as DNA: TGTGCCAGCAGCTTAGGAGGGAACACCGGGGAGCTGTTTTTT.

This clone appeared a few times. The rearrangement uses TRBV14 and TRBJ1-4; D is possibly TRBD1 (6 bases). CDR3 size: 13 residues. Germline V lookup: CDR1 SGHDN, CDR2 FVKESK. Trimming stripped 4 bases from V and 4 bases from J, with 7 bases between. In DNA, the CDR3 is TGTGCCAGCAGCCGGGGGCATAATGAAAAACTGTTTTTT. Translation: CASSRGHNEKLFF.

This clone appeared once. Other DNA sequences in the same sample also yield this CDR3. V is TRBV27 and J is TRBJ2-7; perhaps TRBD2 as D (6 bases). Germline CDR1 and CDR2: MNHEY and SMNVEV (reference sequence). The V end lost 5 bases, the J end lost 4 bases, and 18 bases lay between the germline ends. The CDR3 is made up of 15 amino acids. CDR3 region: CASSLASGRGYEQYF. The CDR3 DNA sequence: TGTGCCAGCAGTCTAGCCTCGGGTCGGGGGTACGAGCAGTACTTC.

Of note for this clone: Within the sample, other DNA sequences also encode this same CDR3. The chain links TRBV28 to TRBJ1-2; 7 nucleotides align to TRBD1. Germline values: CDR1 MDHEN, CDR2 SYDVKM. The CDR3 has 13 residues. V lost 5 bases to trimming and J lost 4 bases; unmatched junction nucleotides: 4. DNA for the CDR3: TGTGCCAGCAGTCGACAGGGACCCTATGGCTACACCTTC. It specifies CASSRQGPYGYTF.

With regard to this clone: As the CDR3 is not closed by the conserved phenylalanine or tryptophan, this likely results from a read error. Because the CDR3's place on the DNA is in doubt, the DNA is left out and the CDR3 is given as listed by TCRdb. The chain joins TRBV28 to TRBJ2-7; TRBD2 is the table's D call and was not checked against the DNA. The CDR3 region is 12 residues in length, termini included. The V gene's germline CDR1 is MDHEN and CDR2 SYDVKM. The CDR3 sequence: CASSRGRGRAAL.

The V and J genes are TRBV11-3 and TRBJ1-5, with unresolved D. V was cut by 4 bases and J by 3 bases, with 16 bases left in between. The germline V gene has CDR1 SGHNT and CDR2 YENEEA. The CDR3 sequence is 16 residues long. Written as DNA, the CDR3 is TGTGCCAGCAGCTACAAAAGGAGAATCGACAATCAGCCCCAGCATTTT. It codes for CASSYKRRIDNQPQHF.

This clone came up a few times. This chain joins TRBV6-5 and TRBJ1-3, with D unclear. The germline V gene has CDR1 MNHEY and CDR2 SVGAGI. Trimming pared 2 bases from V and 2 bases from J, leaving 10 bases between. The CDR3 sequence is 15 residues long. This chain's CDR3 is CASSYGGSTGNTIYF. Written as DNA, the CDR3 is TGTGCCAGCAGTTACGGTGGGAGCACTGGAAACACCATATATTTT.

The gene calls are TRBV4-2 and TRBJ2-7; D is ambiguous. CDR3 length: 15 amino acids. V lost 0 bases, J lost 3 bases, and 12 bases lay in between. In germline, CDR1 is LGHNA, CDR2 YNFKEQ. This CDR3 reads CASSQDSSPDYEQYF. The CDR3 bases are TGTGCCAGCAGCCAAGATAGTTCTCCGGACTACGAGCAGTACTTC.

The chain has TRBV28 and TRBJ1-2; D might be TRBD1 (6 bases). This CDR3 comprises 11 residues. The germline gives CDR1 MDHEN, CDR2 SYDVKM. V was cut by 8 bases and J by 6 bases, with 10 bases left in between. The CDR3 DNA is TGTGCCAGCGGGGGGCGCGATGGCTACACCTTC. It encodes CASGGRDGYTF.

Here the CDR3 reads CASSWGRASNQPQHF. CDR3 DNA: TGTGCCAGCAGCTGGGGGAGGGCAAGCAATCAGCCCCAGCATTTT. The chain combines TRBV5-5 with TRBJ1-5; maybe TRBD1 (5 bases). The germline V gene encodes CDR1 SGHKS and CDR2 YYEKEE (reference sequence). This CDR3 spans 15 amino acids. The ends were cut back, 3 bases at V and 1 base at J, with 11 bases in the middle.

The chain carries TRBV5-1 and TRBJ2-5, with D possibly being TRBD1 or TRBD2 (6 bases each). V lost 4 bases and J lost 2, with 15 bases in between. The CDR3 has 15 amino acids. CDR1 SGHRS and CDR2 YFSETQ come from the germline V gene. The CDR3 sequence is CASSRLGQKQETQYF. In nucleotides, the CDR3 is TGCGCCAGCAGCCGACTAGGACAGAAACAAGAGACCCAGTACTTC.

The chain combines TRBV5-1 with TRBJ1-5; D uncertain. Germline V gene data show CDR1 as SGHRS and CDR2 as YFSETQ. The V gene lost 0 bases and the J gene lost 7 bases, with 11 bases spanning the gap. The CDR3 has 14 amino acids. CDR3 nucleotides: TGCGCCAGCAGCTTGGAAGGGAATGGGCAGCCCCAGCATTTT. Translated: CASSLEGNGQPQHF.

The chain joins TRBV6-1 to TRBJ1-5; 7 nucleotides agree with TRBD1. Germline values: CDR1 MNHNS, CDR2 SASEGT. With 6 bases clipped from V and 4 bases from J, the junction kept 3 bases outside the gene matches. The CDR3 totals 13 residues. The DNA for the CDR3 is TGTGCCAGCAGGACGACAGGGAATCAGCCCCAGCATTTT. It codes for CASRTTGNQPQHF.

The chain recombines TRBV9 with TRBJ2-7, with 8 bases that match TRBD2. CDR1 is SGDLS and CDR2 is YYNGEE in the germline V gene. This CDR3 spans 16 amino acids. J lost 7 bases, V lost 0 bases, and 12 bases had no gene match. The CDR3 is CASSVEAGVILREQYF. CDR3 coding DNA: TGTGCCAGCAGCGTAGAAGCGGGGGTAATATTGAGAGAGCAGTACTTC. The full variable domain, in which reference TRBV9 and TRBJ2-7 provide the parts outside the CDR3, is DSGVTQTPKHLITATGQRVTLRCSPRSGDLSVYWYQQSLDQGLQFLIQYYNGEERAKGNILERFSAQQFPDLHSELNLSSLELGDSALYFCASSVEAGVILREQYFGPGTRLTVT.

This chain connects TRBV18 to TRBJ2-2, with a tentative D call TRBD1 (5 bases). V was trimmed by 3 bases and J by 3 bases, leaving 11 bases between them. This CDR3 is 15 amino acids long. Germline V CDR1 and CDR2: KGHSH, LQKENI. CDR3 protein: CASSPESGHTGELFF. The DNA for the CDR3 is TGTGCCAGCTCACCGGAATCAGGGCACACCGGGGAGCTGTTTTTT.

This clone was recorded at least ten times. This chain connects TRBV6-1 to TRBJ2-7, with a tentative D call TRBD1 (5 bases). CDR3 length: 14 amino acids. V was cut by 2 bases and J by 2 bases, with 10 bases left in between. Germline V CDR1 and CDR2: MNHNS, SASEGT. CDR3 residues: CASSEQGIAYEQYF. The CDR3 bases are TGTGCCAGCAGTGAACAGGGTATTGCCTACGAGCAGTACTTC.

This chain connects TRBV7-3 to TRBJ2-3; no clear D. CDR1 is SGHTA, CDR2 FQGTGA, per germline. The CDR3 is 13 residues long. V gave up 2 bases and J gave up 3 bases, with 6 bases separating them. The CDR3 DNA sequence: TGTGCCAGCAGCTTACCCGGTACAGATACGCAGTATTTT. It translates to CASSLPGTDTQYF. The variable domain in full, with the rest retrieved from reference TRBV7-3 and TRBJ2-3, is GAGVSQTPSNKVTEKGKYVELRCDPISGHTALYWYRQSLGQGPEFLIYFQGTGAADDSGLPNDRFFAVRPEGSVSTLKIQRTERGDSAVYLCASSLPGTDTQYFGPGTRLTVL.

This chain uses TRBV11-2 with TRBJ2-1, with 9 bases that match TRBD1. The CDR3 runs 15 residues. Per the germline V gene, CDR1 is SGHAT and CDR2 is FQNNGV. The J segment lost 3 bases and the V segment lost 4 bases, leaving 4 bases of the junction unmatched. The CDR3 is CASSYGTGFYNEQFF. The CDR3 nucleotides read TGTGCCAGCAGCTATGGGACAGGGTTCTACAATGAGCAGTTCTTC.

V and J are TRBV28 and TRBJ2-7, with no clear D. Between the trimmed V and J ends, which lost 6 bases and 1 base, there was a span of 7 bases. Per germline, CDR1 MDHEN and CDR2 SYDVKM. This CDR3 has 12 amino acids. For the CDR3, the DNA is TGTGCCAGCAGAAATCCGTCCTACGAGCAGTACTTC. Residues: CASRNPSYEQYF.

This clone occurred once. The CDR3 region has the DNA TGTGCCAGCAGTCCTGTTTGGGGGACCGGGGAGCTGTTTTTT. This sequence encodes CASSPVWGTGELFF. This chain joins TRBV27 and TRBJ2-2; D may be TRBD1 or TRBD2 (5 bases each). There are 14 residues in the CDR3. The V and J ends lost 5 bases and 5 bases respectively, with 12 bases between them. The germline gives CDR1 MNHEY, CDR2 SMNVEV (reference sequence).

The rearrangement uses TRBV29-1 and TRBJ1-4; D is uncertain. Looked up from germline, CDR1 is SQVTM and CDR2 is ANQGSEA. This CDR3 has 15 amino acids. V dropped 2 bases and J dropped 3 bases, with 13 bases sitting between them. CDR3 sequence (DNA): TGCAGCGTTGAAATTTCAGCGGTGCCTAATGAAAAACTGTTTTTT. The encoded protein is CSVEISAVPNEKLFF.

The rearrangement joins TRBV7-9 to TRBJ1-4, with D tentatively TRBD1 (6 bases). From germline, CDR1 is SEHNR and CDR2 FQNEAQ (reference sequence). Deletions cut 5 bases from V and 10 bases from J, with 20 bases between. This CDR3 region has 15 residues. CDR3 in DNA: TGTGCCAGCAGCCCCATACAGGGTTTCGACAGAAAACTGTTTTTT. It codes for CASSPIQGFDRKLFF.

A note on this clone: The same CDR3 arises from other DNA sequences in this sample as well. V usage is TRBV4-2 and J usage is TRBJ2-1; 13 nucleotides line up with TRBD2. Germline trimming cut 4 bases from V and 6 bases from J; bases unmatched to any gene: 3. This CDR3 comprises 15 residues. The V gene's germline CDR1 is LGHNA and CDR2 YNFKEQ. This chain's CDR3 is CASSRGTSGINEQFF. The CDR3 DNA sequence: TGTGCCAGCAGCCGGGGGACTAGCGGGATCAATGAGCAGTTCTTC.

The chain has TRBV28 and TRBJ2-7; D unresolved. V lost 4 bases and J lost 2, with 9 bases in between. CDR1 is MDHEN, CDR2 SYDVKM, per germline. CDR3 length: 13 amino acids. CDR3 sequence reads: CASSSPTPYEQYF. DNA of the CDR3: TGTGCCAGCAGTTCCCCCACCCCCTACGAGCAGTACTTC. Drawing the rest from reference TRBV28 and TRBJ2-7, the complete variable domain is DVKVTQSSRYLVKRTGEKVFLECVQDMDHENMFWYRQDPGLGLRLIYFSYDVKMKEKGDIPEGYSVSREKKERFSLILESASTNQTSMYLCASSSPTPYEQYFGPGTRLTVT.

CDR3 in amino acids: CASSLVVTGAFF. DNA for the CDR3: TGTGCCAGCAGCCTGGTAGTTACGGGGGCTTTCTTT. V is TRBV7-9 and J is TRBJ1-1; D gene unclear. Germline CDR1 and CDR2: SEHNR and FQNEAQ (reference sequence). This CDR3 has 12 residues. V lost 5 bases, J lost 11 bases, and 15 bases lay in between.

The chain couples TRBV19 to TRBJ1-5; the D gene is possibly TRBD1 (5 bases). Trimming cost V 3 bases and J 4 bases, with 10 bases left between them. This CDR3 spans 14 amino acids. CDR1 LNHDA and CDR2 SQIVND come from the germline V gene (reference sequence). The CDR3 DNA is TGTGCCAGTAGTATCGACAGTTTGAATCAGCCCCAGCATTTT. Amino acid sequence: CASSIDSLNQPQHF.

The chain has TRBV21-1 and TRBJ2-1; no DNA check was done on the table's D call, TRBD2. TRBV21-1 is recorded as a pseudogene. The CDR3 length is 18 residues. CDR3 protein: CASSTSGLAGGWYNEQFF. DNA of the CDR3: TGTGCCAGCAGCACTTCGGGACTAGCGGGAGGATGGTACAATGAGCAGTTCTTC.